This TCR beta chain is drawn from a study of shared clonotypes between healthy human individuals. TCRdb's copy holds only in-frame clones and misses some; the assay was immunoSEQ multiplex PCR. The sample has just over 2,000,000 clones; less than 95% are singletons. Regarding this clone: The same CDR3 can be traced to other DNA sequences in this sample.

CD45RO-negative, CCR7-positively selected cells formed the naive CD8 fraction, excluding terminally differentiated effector memory CD45RA+ cells. Every one of the donors was a Caucasian adult that lived in Nashville, Tennessee. V shed 3 bases and J shed 0 bases, with 11 bases lying between them. The CDR3 runs to 15 residues. The germline V gene encodes CDR1 SGDLS and CDR2 YYNGEE. The chain uses TRBV9 and TRBJ2-3, with a weak D call TRBD2 (5 bases). Sequencing was performed on naive CD8+ T cells sorted from blood. The TCR originated in a man aged 18-30 years in good health. The CDR3 here is CASSASGSSTDTQYF. CDR3 DNA sequence: TGTGCCAGCAGCGCAAGCGGATCTAGCACAGATACGCAGTATTTT.